This T cell receptor beta chain stems from a study of blood T cells in healthy people across ages. The CDR3 sequence is 14 residues long. Trimming took 5 bases from V and 4 from J, leaving 13 bases between them. Germline CDR1 reads SGHVS; CDR2 reads FNYEAQ. General study points: Long-lived donors carried more naive CD4+ cells and greater diversity than aged donors.

For the second PCR, which ran for about 6 to 11 cycles, a sample-barcoded 5' primer and a J-beta primer mix were used. TCRdb re-analysed the 5' RACE reads in MiXCR, keeping a single row per CDR3 protein. The repertoire holds about 720,000 distinct CDR3 sequences, with 25% as singletons. A few counts support this clonotype. The antigen remains unidentified. The same sample was also used in a study of T cells of mothers and their children.

The sequence was collected from a boy aged 5-17 years in good health. Sample: blood. The V and J genes are TRBV7-6 and TRBJ2-3; TRBD1 is a possible D gene (6 bases). CDR3 loop: CASSQFDRPDTQYF. In DNA, the CDR3 is TGTGCCAGCAGCCAATTCGACAGGCCAGATACGCAGTATTTT.